Below, 13 T cell receptor beta chains from the same sample are listed, as sequenced in a study of HIV-infected patients and healthy controls. All unsorted peripheral T cells were captured because whole blood was used without fractionation. Alpha and beta constant-region primers primed reverse transcription of about 0.5 ug RNA. Using multiplexing indices, alpha and beta chain libraries were generated apart by chain-specific third strand synthesis. TCRdb recomputed calls from the 5' RACE reads with MiXCR, one row per CDR3 protein. The table shows about 15,000 distinct CDR3 sequences, with approximately 7% occurring only once. Material: blood. These receptor sequences come from an adult in good health.

This clonotype showed up just a few times. V gene TRBV12-3 or TRBV12-4 combines with J gene TRBJ2-1, with D perhaps assigned TRBD1 or TRBD2 (5 bases each). V lost 6 bases and J 5 bases, leaving 17 bases between the germline ends. This CDR3 spans 15 amino acids. The CDR3 nucleotides are TGTGCCAGCAGGCTTCCTGAGGGGCTTCACAATGAGCAGTTCTTC. This encodes CASRLPEGLHNEQFF.

This clonotype has ten or more counts. The V call is TRBV29-1, the J call TRBJ2-3; D could derive from TRBD1 or TRBD2 (5 bases each). Per the germline V gene, CDR1 is SQVTM and CDR2 is ANQGSEA. CDR3 length: 14 residues. Trimming removed 7 bases from V and 0 bases from J, with 14 bases in between. CDR3 sequence reads: CSGSRDLSTDTQYF. DNA for the CDR3: TGCAGCGGCAGCCGGGACCTAAGCACAGATACGCAGTATTTT.

This clonotype was observed many times. The chain links TRBV10-3 to TRBJ1-4, with a tentative D call TRBD1 (6 bases). Per the germline V gene, CDR1 is ENHRY and CDR2 is SYGVKD. The CDR3 totals 15 residues. The V end lost 6 bases, the J end lost 7 bases, and 18 bases lay between the germline ends. Here the CDR3 reads CAIRASGQGSEKLFF. For the CDR3, the DNA is TGTGCCATCAGAGCTTCAGGGCAGGGGAGTGAAAAACTGTTTTTT.

There are many counts of this clonotype. This chain connects TRBV7-2 to TRBJ2-5, with 8 nucleotides matching TRBD2. The V and J ends lost 1 base and 7 bases, in that order; junction bases with no gene match: 8. Germline CDR1 SGHTA, CDR2 FQGNSA. The CDR3 extends over 15 amino acids. As DNA, the CDR3 is TGTGCCAGCAGCTTAGGCCCCTGGGCGGGGGGGACCCAGTACTTC. It encodes CASSLGPWAGGTQYF.

By its share, this clonotype is medium-sized. The chain has TRBV20-1 and TRBJ2-5; 8 positions match TRBD2. The CDR3 covers 13 residues. V lost 6 bases, J lost 5 bases, and 8 bases stayed unmatched. Germline V gives CDR1 DFQATT, CDR2 SNEGSKA (reference sequence). CDR3 region: CSAYRGGYETQYF. For the CDR3, the DNA is TGCAGTGCCTACCGCGGGGGGTACGAGACCCAGTACTTC.

This clonotype rates as medium-sized (0.01 to 0.1%). CDR3 nucleotides: TGCGCCAGCAGCTTGGGACAGGGACTCTACGAGCAGTACTTC. It encodes CASSLGQGLYEQYF. The chain is built from TRBV5-1 and TRBJ2-7; a possible D gene is TRBD1 (7 bases). Trimming removed 0 bases from V and 3 bases from J, with 10 bases in between. From germline, CDR1 is SGHRS and CDR2 YFSETQ. This CDR3 spans 14 amino acids.

This clonotype was seen repeatedly, ten times or more. V and J are TRBV20-1 and TRBJ1-4; D ambiguous. This CDR3 has 13 residues. In germline, CDR1 is DFQATT, CDR2 SNEGSKA (reference sequence). Trimming left V 5 bases short and J 0 bases short, with 7 bases between. CDR3 DNA: TGCAGTGCTTCGACATCAACTAATGAAAAACTGTTTTTT. This codes for CSASTSTNEKLFF.

This clonotype was seen ten or more times. The chain combines TRBV12-3 or TRBV12-4 with TRBJ2-3; 10 bases match TRBD2. Germline trimming cut 4 bases from V and 5 bases from J; bases unmatched to any gene: 6. This CDR3 spans 15 amino acids. Written as DNA, the CDR3 is TGTGCCAGCAGTTCCTCTAGCGGGGGCGGAGATACGCAGTATTTT. Protein sequence: CASSSSSGGGDTQYF.

This clonotype showed up many times. This rearrangement joins TRBV28 to TRBJ2-4, with D possibly TRBD2 on 7 matching bases. V lost 4 bases, J lost 3 bases, and 13 bases lay in between. The CDR3 loop spans 15 amino acids. Germline CDR1 MDHEN, CDR2 SYDVKM. CDR3 amino acids: CASSWGGGGKNIQYF. CDR3 coding DNA: TGTGCCAGCAGTTGGGGGGGCGGGGGCAAAAACATTCAGTACTTC.

This clonotype was counted between two and nine times. The J gene is TRBJ2-7, the V gene TRBV15; 9 bases fit TRBD1. This CDR3 is built from 15 residues. J was trimmed by 2 bases and V by 1 base; bases with no gene match: 3. Per the germline V gene, CDR1 is LNHNV and CDR2 is YYDKDF (reference sequence). CDR3 sequence reads: CATSRVGTGTYEQYF. The CDR3 nucleotides are TGTGCCACCAGCAGAGTGGGGACAGGGACCTACGAGCAGTACTTC.

This clonotype was detected ten times or more. The gene calls are TRBV5-4 and TRBJ2-5, with TRBD1 identical over 9 bases. Germline loops: CDR1 SGHNT, CDR2 YYREEE (reference sequence). Germline trimming cut 8 bases from V and 2 bases from J; bases unmatched to any gene: 4. This CDR3 region has 13 residues. The DNA for the CDR3 is TGTGCCAGTAAGACAGGGGGTCAAGAGACCCAGTACTTC. It yields the protein CASKTGGQETQYF.

Many counts were recorded for this clonotype. The V and J genes are TRBV4-3 and TRBJ2-1, with TRBD2 matching 11 bases. This CDR3 is built from 16 residues. Germline V lookup: CDR1 LGHNA, CDR2 YSLEER. V lost 2 bases to trimming and J lost 5 bases; unmatched junction nucleotides: 5. The CDR3 DNA reads as TGCGCCAGCAGCCAACATACTAGCGGGGGAAACAATGAGCAGTTCTTC. Its translation: CASSQHTSGGNNEQFF.

This clonotype qualifies as large. J is TRBJ2-3 and V is TRBV7-3; no definite D call. Germline V gene lookup returns CDR1 SGHTA and CDR2 FQGTGA. CDR3 length: 15 amino acids. Trimming removed 5 bases at V and 0 bases at J, with 12 bases between. Written as DNA, the CDR3 is TGTGCCAGCAGCCCAGCAAGCGTTAGCACAGATACGCAGTATTTT. It is translated as CASSPASVSTDTQYF.